This T cell receptor (beta chain) was retrieved from a study of cytomegalovirus exposure and HLA in healthy donors (dated 2017 in TCRdb). For the study in its entirety: According to an earlier analysis of 587 of the donors, about 179 million T cells yielded 117 million unique TCR beta sequences and about 300 Gb of sequence data. The aim of the study was to test whether cataloging public T cell receptors could identify signatures of past pathogen exposure. Of the roughly 420 genotyped donors, roughly 80% were placed in the genetic ancestry cluster associated with self-reported Caucasian donors. To decide whether each TCR beta V gene segment behaved as functional or pseudogenic, an earlier analysis of some 540 of the donors relied on high-throughput TCR beta sequencing. Donor age, sex, ethnicity and CMV serostatus were compiled together with the repertoire data. In addition to the first cohort of several hundred subjects, a separate validation cohort of approximately 120 different subjects was used. The number of typed donors differed by locus: 629-630 for A, B, C, DRB1 and DQB1; 500 to 550 for DQA1; 606 for DPA1; and some 450 for DPB1. The later analysis used no new phenotypic data to find candidate immune exposures, relying instead on TCR beta sequences and their occurrence across donors. The study combined high-throughput TCR immunosequencing, statistical association of individual TCRs with disease status, and machine learning to predict cytomegalovirus infection status. To study patterns of TCR occurrence, a later analysis re-analyzed previously published TCR beta repertoires from around 700 donors and added high-resolution HLA genotyping. All discovery cohort repertoires had been generated using a single sequencing platform. In a later genetic analysis, genome-wide SNP genotypes for about three fifths of the roughly 670 donors were used, and that subset was treated as a discovery cohort. Approximately 310 gigabases of sequencing data and 80 million or so unique TCR sequences were included in an early release covering several hundred HLA-typed donors. HLA typing included class I and class II loci at four-digit resolution. A handful of DR-DQ haplotypes were handled as single units for association and clustering because linkage in the cohort was strong. Using immunosequencing, the study profiled T cell repertoires from 500 to 800 subjects and related those repertoires to cytomegalovirus serostatus. Across approximately 400 genotyped donors of the cohort, an average of approximately 240,000 unique TCR beta nucleotide sequences per donor were sequenced, and roughly 20% of those sequences were non-productive. Here is what the overall study found, with its caveats: In a later analysis, most CMV-associated TCR beta chains were found to appear HLA-restricted, with HLA associations seemingly driven largely by CMV exposure. In a later analysis, the rate of TCR association differed among HLA loci, with DRB1 alleles having the most associated TCRs and HLA-C alleles having the fewest. Linkage disequilibrium might explain the correlated functional status among segregating V segments, but an unknown experimental factor could not be ruled out. Compared with equally common non-associated chains, HLA-associated TCR beta chains in a later analysis were more clonally expanded and had lower generation probabilities. Most TCR sequences were seen in very few donors, while some public TCRs were found in many individuals. The presence/absence analyses assumed that sequencing depth was roughly uniform across donors, and that assumption may not be true. A few of the identified cytomegalovirus-associated TCR beta chains were confirmed in vitro to be specific for cytomegalovirus antigens. The cohort was sequenced for TCR beta chains only, and without alpha or paired-chain data the features that could be detected were limited. According to the authors, the approach could potentially be generalized to other disease states and immunological phenotypes. V-gene and J-gene trimming of TCR beta chains was associated with a missense DCLRE1C variant in a later genetic analysis, and the association was replicated in an independent cohort. Assigning TCR associations to individual alleles was difficult when HLA alleles, especially DR and DQ, strongly co-occurred. Because the 87-base-pair reads could not distinguish some IMGT-functional V segments, including TRBV6-2 and TRBV6-3, those segments were excluded. HLA typing was unavailable for some donors at each locus, so association tests used only the typed subset. A later analysis reported that several top co-occurrence clusters appeared linked to parvovirus B19, influenza, CMV and Epstein-Barr virus. A later analysis associated roughly 17,000 TCR beta sequences with specific HLA alleles at a false discovery rate of 0.05. The only immune exposure information available for the cohort was CMV serostatus. A cluster of highly shared sequence variants was judged likely to be a technical artifact of the sequencing pipeline. A further reported finding was that TCR beta sequences accurately predicted the HLA-A and HLA-B alleles for most subjects in the first cohort. Broadly in line with IMGT annotations, most TCR beta V segments showed up in productive rearrangements about 87% or about 30% of the time in an earlier analysis of around 550 of the donors. Cytomegalovirus status was reported to be diagnosed by the classifier with high specificity and sensitivity in both the original and validation cohorts. In the study, roughly 160 TCR beta chains were listed as associated with cytomegalovirus. A later genetic analysis reported fewer N-insertions in productive TCRs among donors in an Asian-associated ancestry cluster than the 666-donor mean. The earlier analysis of fewer than 750 of the donors excluded 15 to 20 rarely observed V segments, including chromosome 9 orphons, because counts were too low.

In total, 500 to 700 healthy bone marrow donors made up the cohort. At the time of sampling, all cohort members were nominally healthy, though unrecorded immune exposures were likely present. The donor tested CMV seronegative, placing the donor among the roughly 350 seronegative members of the cohort. A peripheral blood sample was provided by each donor, and peripheral blood mononuclear cells were used for TCR beta sequencing. Genomic DNA was extracted from the blood cell samples with the Qiagen DNeasy Blood Extraction Kit. CDR1 and CDR2 were assigned from the germline V gene as ENHRY and SYGVKD. Trimming accounts for 1 base at V and 5 bases at J, while the number of junction bases matched to no gene is 11. There are 16 amino acids in the CDR3, from cysteine to phenylalanine inclusive. CDR3 DNA only is kept here, 48 bases in frame from base 1. Libraries were made using the immunoSEQ multiplex PCR assay. A mixture of 60 forward primers for TCR Vbeta segments and 13 reverse primers for TCR Jbeta segments was used in the multiplex PCR. The CDR3 region of rearranged TCR beta genes was amplified from genomic DNA by a multiplex PCR assay. Amplified TCR beta libraries were sequenced as 87-base-pair reads on the Illumina HiSeq System. The paper's processing steps were these. A later analysis counted about 82 million unique TCR beta chains across the 700 or so repertoires, and around 9.9 million of these chains were shared by at least two donors. Raw reads were error-corrected and collapsed into unique sequences with a nearest-neighbor algorithm that merged closely related sequences to remove PCR and sequencing errors. Alignment of CDR3 sequences to IMGT reference sequences was used to assign V, D and J gene segments. For a sequence to be retained, a match of at least six nucleotides to both a V gene segment and a J gene segment was required. A rearrangement counted as productive if the CDR3 had no stop codons and remained in frame with V and J, and every other rearrangement counted as non-productive. Following IMGT convention, CDR3 was defined as the stretch from the second conserved V-encoded cysteine up to the conserved J-encoded phenylalanine. In an earlier analysis of just under 600 of the donors, sequences lacking an unambiguous match to a single V gene segment were excluded. In an earlier analysis of several hundred of the donors, V segments were called functional above 56.7% productive rearrangements and were called segregating when the between-donor standard deviation exceeded 5%. A statistical classification framework was developed to diagnose cytomegalovirus status using the catalog of TCR beta chain sequences. In a later analysis, V and J genes were assigned by comparing TCR nucleotide sequences against IMGT/GENE-DB human TR gene sequences. A later analysis assigned CDR3 sequences and most-parsimonious VDJ recombination scenarios with the TCRdist pipeline. In a later analysis, each TCR beta chain was defined by its CDR3 amino acid sequence together with its V-gene family, and reads lacking a unique V-gene family were excluded. A later analysis removed 550 to 650 highly shared, low-generation-probability nucleotide sequences to deal with suspected cross-contamination and a sequencing artifact. A later analysis calculated a clonal expansion index for each public chain from normalized within-repertoire ranks of inferred template counts. In a later analysis, generation probabilities were computed using a VDJ recombination model fitted to out-of-frame rearrangements, and the results were checked against IGoR. In a later analysis, hypergeometric tests were used to score TCR-TCR, TCR-HLA and TCR-CMV co-occurrence, with a repertoire-size bias correction applied to TCR pairs. In a later analysis, false discovery rates were estimated by permuting HLA or CMV assignments 20 times. A later analysis grouped co-occurring TCRs with DBSCAN, adding TCRdist sequence similarity when clustering within HLA-allele-positive subsets. Co-occurrence clustering excluded repertoires with fewer than 30,000 or more than 120,000 public chains, plus five with anomalous nucleotide sharing. The table comes from immuneACCESS by way of TCRdb, which keeps in-frame sequences with V and J called. Part of the clones is missing from these tables; in studies checked, under half for an unresolved V gene and the rest for unknown reasons. V and J calls and clone size are given by that table; D and trimming were obtained from the DNA. Within this sample are about 140,000 clones, with over 70% of them counted one time only. The leading ten clones occupy roughly 0.87% of the sample.

In regard to this clone: It has no known antigen specificity. No much larger clone exists at a distance of one base, and base qualities are not known.

The sequenced sample consisted of PBMCs. The sequence was collected from a man aged 18 to 29 in good health and CMV-seronegative. The chain links TRBV10-3 with TRBJ2-7; TRBD1 matches 7 bases in the middle. DNA sequence: TGTGCCATCAGTGAGTTGAAGACAGGGTCCGTGGACGAGCAGTACTTC. This encodes CAISELKTGSVDEQYF.